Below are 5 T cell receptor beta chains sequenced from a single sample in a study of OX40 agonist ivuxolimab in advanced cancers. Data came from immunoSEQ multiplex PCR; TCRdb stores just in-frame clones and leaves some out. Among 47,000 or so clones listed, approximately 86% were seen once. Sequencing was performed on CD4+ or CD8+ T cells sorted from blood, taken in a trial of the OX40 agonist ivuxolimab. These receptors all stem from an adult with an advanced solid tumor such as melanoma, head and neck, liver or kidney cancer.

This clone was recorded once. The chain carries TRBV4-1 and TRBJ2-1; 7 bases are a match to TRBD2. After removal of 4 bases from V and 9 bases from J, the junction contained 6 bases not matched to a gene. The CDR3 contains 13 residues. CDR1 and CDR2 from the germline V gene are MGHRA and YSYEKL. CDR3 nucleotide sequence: TGCGCCAGCAGCCGACAACGGGGGGTTGAGCAGTTCTTC. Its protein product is CASSRQRGVEQFF.

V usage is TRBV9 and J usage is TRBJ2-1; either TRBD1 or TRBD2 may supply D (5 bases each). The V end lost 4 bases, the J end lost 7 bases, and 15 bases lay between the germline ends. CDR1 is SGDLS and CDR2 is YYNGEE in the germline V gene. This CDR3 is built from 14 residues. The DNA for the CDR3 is TGTGCCAGCAGCCCCCGGGACCTCAGGAATGAGCAGTTCTTC. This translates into CASSPRDLRNEQFF.

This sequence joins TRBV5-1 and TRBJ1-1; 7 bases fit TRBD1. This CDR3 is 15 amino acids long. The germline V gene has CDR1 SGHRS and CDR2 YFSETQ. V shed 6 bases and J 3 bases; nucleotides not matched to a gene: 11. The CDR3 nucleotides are TGCGCCAGCAACAAGGGGGCGCCGGGGTACACTGAAGCTTTCTTT. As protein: CASNKGAPGYTEAFF.

CDR3 amino acids: CASSLVLHFNTEAFF. For the CDR3, the DNA is TGTGCCAGCAGCTTAGTTTTACACTTCAACACTGAAGCTTTCTTT. The chain links TRBV13 to TRBJ1-1; no definite D call. The CDR3 totals 15 residues. The V gene's germline CDR1 is PRHDT and CDR2 FYEKMQ (reference sequence). V gave up 1 base and J gave up 2 bases, with 11 bases separating them. Together with reference TRBV13 and TRBJ1-1, the CDR3 gives the full variable domain: AAGVIQSPRHLIKEKRETATLKCYPIPRHDTVYWYQQGPGQDPQFLISFYEKMQSDKGSIPDRFSAQQFSDYHSELNMSSLELGDSALYFCASSLVLHFNTEAFFGQGTRLTVV.

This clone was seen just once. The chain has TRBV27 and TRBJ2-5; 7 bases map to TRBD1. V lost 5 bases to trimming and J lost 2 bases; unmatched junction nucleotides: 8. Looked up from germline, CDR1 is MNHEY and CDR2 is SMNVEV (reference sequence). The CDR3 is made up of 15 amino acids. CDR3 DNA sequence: TGTGCCAGCAGTCTCAGACGACAGGGACAAGAGACCCAGTACTTC. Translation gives CASSLRRQGQETQYF.